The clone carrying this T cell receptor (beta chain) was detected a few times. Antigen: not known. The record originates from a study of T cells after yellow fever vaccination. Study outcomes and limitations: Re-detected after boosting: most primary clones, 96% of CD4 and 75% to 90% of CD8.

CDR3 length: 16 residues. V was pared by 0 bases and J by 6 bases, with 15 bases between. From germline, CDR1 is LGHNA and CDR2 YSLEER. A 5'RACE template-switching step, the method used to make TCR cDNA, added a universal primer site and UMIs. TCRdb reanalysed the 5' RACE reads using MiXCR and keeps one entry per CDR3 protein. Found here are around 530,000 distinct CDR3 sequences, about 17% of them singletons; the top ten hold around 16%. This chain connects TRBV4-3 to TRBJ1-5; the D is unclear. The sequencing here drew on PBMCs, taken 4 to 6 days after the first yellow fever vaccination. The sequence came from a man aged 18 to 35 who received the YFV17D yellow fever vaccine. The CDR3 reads CASSQDSHPKGQPQHF. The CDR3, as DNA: TGCGCCAGCAGCCAAGATTCACATCCGAAGGGTCAGCCCCAGCATTTT.